What follows describes a single T cell receptor beta chain. Its antigen is unidentified. The data were taken from a study of T-cell memory formation after mild COVID-19. Study in general: Largely donor-specific TCR clusters were found.

Libraries for TCRalpha and TCRbeta carried sample barcodes and unique molecular identifiers via 5'RACE. MiXCR was run by TCRdb on the 5' RACE reads, yielding one entry per CDR3 protein. Here the sample spans roughly 110,000 distinct CDR3 sequences, about 18% being singletons. Trimming removed 4 bases from V and 6 bases from J, with 17 bases in between. The CDR3 totals 15 residues. The germline V gene encodes CDR1 SGHKS and CDR2 YYEKEE (reference sequence). Study-wide findings and caveats: Whereas later expanders leaned CD4+, clones contracting day 15 to 85 showed a balanced CD4/CD8 makeup. The appearance of some responding clones in pre-infection memory suggested that cross-reactive memory joined.

The origin of this receptor is an adult woman who had mild COVID-19 (a few samples of this study predate the infection). Cell type and time point are not known. Input material: PBMCs or a T cell subset sorted from them (not recorded which). The chain uses TRBV5-5 and TRBJ2-1; TRBD1 is a possible D gene (6 bases). CDR3 protein: CASSMGAADSNEQFF. CDR3 coding DNA: TGTGCCAGCAGCATGGGGGCCGCTGATAGCAATGAGCAGTTCTTC. Variable domain in full (rest from reference TRBV5-5 and TRBJ2-1): DAGVTQSPTHLIKTRGQQVTLRCSPISGHKSVSWYQQVLGQGPQFIFQYYEKEERGRGNFPDRFSARQFPNYSSELNVNALLLGDSALYLCASSMGAADSNEQFFGPGTRLTVL.